Reported below is one TCR beta chain. The data derive from a study of blood T cell repertoires in COVID-19. Repertoires were generated with immunoSEQ multiplex PCR, while TCRdb's copy carries only in-frame clones and drops some. This sample carries 180,000 or so clones, about 80% of them seen once, and the ten largest clones take approximately 10%. V lost 2 bases to trimming and J lost 0 bases, with 8 bases between them. Looked up from germline, CDR1 is MNHEY and CDR2 is SVGAGI. The CDR3 length is 14 residues. The chain links TRBV6-5 to TRBJ2-7, with a weak D call TRBD2 (5 bases). The clonotype comes from a man aged 50 or older who had recovered from COVID-19. The sequenced material came from PBMCs or T cells enriched from blood (not recorded which). For the CDR3, the DNA is TGTGCCAGCAGTTACGGACTTAGCTCCTACGAGCAGTACTTC. Translated: CASSYGLSSYEQYF.